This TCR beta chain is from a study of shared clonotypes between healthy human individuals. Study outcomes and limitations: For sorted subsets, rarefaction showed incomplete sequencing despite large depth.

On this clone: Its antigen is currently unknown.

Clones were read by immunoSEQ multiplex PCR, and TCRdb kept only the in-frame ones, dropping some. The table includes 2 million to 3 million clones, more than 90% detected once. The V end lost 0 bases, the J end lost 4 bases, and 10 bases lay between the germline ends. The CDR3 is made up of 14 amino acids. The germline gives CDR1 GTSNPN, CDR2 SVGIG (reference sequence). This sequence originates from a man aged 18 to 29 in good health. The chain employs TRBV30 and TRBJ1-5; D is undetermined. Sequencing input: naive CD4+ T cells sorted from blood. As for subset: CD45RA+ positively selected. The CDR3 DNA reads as TGTGCCTGGAGTGTAAATTTTGGGAATCAGCCCCAGCATTTT. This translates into CAWSVNFGNQPQHF.